Listed below are T cell receptor beta chains from one sample, sequenced in a study of blood T cell repertoires in COVID-19. The assay was immunoSEQ multiplex PCR, and TCRdb's table has in-frame clones only and misses some. Of about 110,000 clones in the sample, about 85% were seen once. Specimen: peripheral blood. The receptor set was obtained from a human donor in a cohort sampled during active COVID-19. The CDR3 runs from the conserved cysteine through the conserved F or W. A row's size may be missing; if present it is once, few, many or a size class.

size	V	J	CDR3
NA	TRBV7-2	TRBJ1-3	CASSLVAGSGNTIYF
NA	TRBV5-6	TRBJ1-1	CASSLVGRATEAFF
NA	TRBV10-3	TRBJ2-7	CAISPGTSSYEQYF
NA	TRBV6-5	TRBJ1-5	CASSSGNQPQHF
few	TRBV3-1/TRBV3-2	TRBJ1-3	CASSLSGSGNTIYF
NA	TRBV4-3	TRBJ2-7	CASSQELPGTSGRFRRYEQYF
NA	TRBV6-6	TRBJ1-2	CASRIGQGTYGYTF
NA	TRBV28	TRBJ1-2	CASSPMGVDRHDYGYTF
NA	TRBV3-1/TRBV3-2	TRBJ1-2	CASSRETINYGYTF
NA	TRBV2	TRBJ2-5	CALLKQDREETQYF
NA	TRBV6-5	TRBJ1-5	CASSRQGSGNQPQHF
NA	TRBV7-9	TRBJ1-1	CASSFATGLGTEAFF
many	TRBV5-1	TRBJ2-1	CASSSTDEQFF
NA	TRBV7-3	TRBJ2-1	CASSPGESNEQFF
NA	TRBV19	TRBJ1-2	CASYRATANYGYTF
NA	TRBV7-9	TRBJ1-1	CASSLTTGSNTEAFF